Reported below is one TCR beta chain. This table comes from immunoSEQ multiplex PCR, and its TCRdb copy is limited to in-frame clones, with some not included. The table includes 83,000 or so clones, 60% to 85% detected once. This CDR3 is built from 13 residues. Germline V gives CDR1 SGHTA, CDR2 FQGNSA. Between the trimmed V and J ends, which lost 4 bases and 5 bases, there was a span of 12 bases. This specimen belongs to a study of blood T cell repertoires in COVID-19. The clonotype comes from a woman older than 75 with acute or convalescent COVID-19. Sequenced sample: peripheral blood. The V gene is TRBV7-2, the J gene TRBJ2-7; tentative D call: TRBD1 (5 bases). The CDR3 coding sequence is TGTGCCAGCAGCTCAAGCAGGGCCCACGAGCAGTACTTC. Its translation is CASSSSRAHEQYF. The full variable domain, with the rest looked up from reference TRBV7-2 and TRBJ2-7, is GAGVSQSPSNKVTEKGKDVELRCDPISGHTALYWYRQSLGQGLEFLIYFQGNSAPDKSGLPSDRFSAERTGGSVSTLTIQRTQQEDSAVYLCASSSSRAHEQYFGPGTRLTVT.